Presented here are 24 T cell receptor beta chains from one specimen sequenced in a study of Ad26.COV2.S vaccination and SARS-CoV-2 variants (dated by TCRdb to the early 2020s). The meaning of the sample's treatment or condition label: over 15 received Ad26.COV2.S at low or high dose, single or two shots; 5 received placebo; per-sample allocation not given. For vaccine and placebo recipients, repertoires were sequenced using samples collected on day 63 after the first injection. The method was the immunoSEQ multiplex PCR assay. Not all clones reach the TCRdb copy of this immuneACCESS table, which keeps in-frame sequences only. Checked studies attribute under half of the gap to unresolved V genes and leave the rest unexplained. The sample data list over 400,000 clones, and around 92% of these were observed just once. The ten largest clones add up to 1.5% to 2% of the sample. The sequencing here drew on peripheral blood, taken in a trial of Ad26.COV2.S vaccine versus placebo. Receptors originate from a person between 18 and 65 years old who received the Ad26.COV2.S COVID-19 vaccine or a placebo.

This rearrangement joins TRBV6-6 to TRBJ2-7; D is unclear. V shed 4 bases and J shed 2 bases, with 9 bases lying between them. Germline V gene sequence: CDR1 MNHNY, CDR2 SVGAGI (reference sequence). The CDR3 consists of 13 residues. This CDR3 reads CASSSQKTYEQYF. The DNA of the CDR3 is TGTGCCAGCAGTTCCCAGAAGACCTACGAGCAGTACTTC.

The V call is TRBV4-3, the J call TRBJ1-2; D is undetermined. The CDR3 extends over 15 amino acids. CDR1 LGHNA and CDR2 YSLEER come from the germline V gene. V lost 0 bases to trimming and J lost 4 bases, with 12 bases between them. The CDR3 coding sequence is TGCGCCAGCAGCCAAGATGGGCGGGATATCTATGGCTACACCTTC. Its protein is CASSQDGRDIYGYTF.

V is TRBV18 and J is TRBJ1-1; 8 bases fit TRBD1. Germline V gene lookup returns CDR1 KGHSH and CDR2 LQKENI. Trimming removed 4 bases from V and 1 base from J; junction bases left unmatched: 2. This CDR3 has 14 residues. DNA of the CDR3: TGTGCCAGCTCACTGGGACAGGAGAACACTGAAGCTTTCTTT. It yields the protein CASSLGQENTEAFF.

The V and J genes are TRBV28 and TRBJ1-5; maybe TRBD1 (5 bases). The CDR3 contains 16 residues. Germline loops: CDR1 MDHEN, CDR2 SYDVKM. V lost 9 bases, J lost 3 bases, and 21 bases lay in between. CDR3 protein: CASHRRGWDVNQPQHF. As DNA, the CDR3 is TGTGCCAGTCATCGGCGGGGGTGGGATGTCAATCAGCCCCAGCATTTT.

Concerning this clone itself: Within the sample, other DNA sequences also encode this same CDR3. The gene calls are TRBV9 and TRBJ1-2; D possibly corresponds to TRBD1 (5 bases). V was clipped by 0 bases and J by 3 bases, with 9 bases between them. The CDR3 is 14 residues long. Germline lookup yields CDR1 SGDLS and CDR2 YYNGEE. The CDR3 DNA sequence: TGTGCCAGCAGCGTAGGTGGAGGGGACTATGGCTACACCTTC. Translation: CASSVGGGDYGYTF.

This chain connects TRBV27 to TRBJ1-5; D ambiguous. The CDR3 length is 13 residues. V lost 0 bases and J lost 6, with 6 bases in between. Germline CDR1 is MNHEY and CDR2 is SMNVEV (reference sequence). The chain's CDR3 is CASSLSMGQPQHF. The CDR3 DNA sequence: TGTGCCAGCAGTTTATCGATGGGTCAGCCCCAGCATTTT.

The V and J genes are TRBV5-4 and TRBJ1-2; 8 nucleotides line up with TRBD1. In germline, CDR1 is SGHNT, CDR2 YYREEE (reference sequence). The CDR3 has 17 amino acids. With 4 bases clipped from V and 5 bases from J, the junction kept 16 bases outside the gene matches. The DNA for the CDR3 is TGTGCCAGCAGCGGCGCGGGGAGCAGGGGGCAGGGATATGGCTACACCTTC. Translation: CASSGAGSRGQGYGYTF.

This clone has more than one count but fewer than ten. The V call is TRBV6-6, the J call TRBJ2-7, with D perhaps TRBD1 (5 bases). V lost 3 bases and J lost 1, with 7 bases in between. This CDR3 has 13 amino acids. Germline V gene data show CDR1 as MNHNY and CDR2 as SVGAGI (reference sequence). CDR3 bases: TGTGCCAGCAGTTATGACAGTTCCTACGAGCAGTACTTC. Its protein is CASSYDSSYEQYF.

The chain combines TRBV2 with TRBJ1-4; possible D gene TRBD1, 5 bases. The length of the CDR3 is 16 residues. Germline CDR1 SNHLY, CDR2 FYNNEI. Trimming took 0 bases from V and 1 from J, leaving 9 bases between them. CDR3 region: CASSEAVGGTNEKLFF. The CDR3 coding sequence is TGTGCCAGCAGTGAAGCGGTGGGGGGAACTAATGAAAAACTGTTTTTT.

The chain carries TRBV10-3 and TRBJ1-1, with 10 bases identical to TRBD1. Germline CDR1 and CDR2: ENHRY and SYGVKD. V lost 1 base and J lost 0; bases outside the gene matches: 11. The CDR3 runs 19 residues. The CDR3 nucleotides are TGTGCCATCAGTGAGTGGGGAGGACAGGGGGTCTTCGTGAACACTGAAGCTTTCTTT. This encodes CAISEWGGQGVFVNTEAFF.

This sequence joins TRBV29-1 and TRBJ2-7, with 11 bases aligning to TRBD1. CDR1 and CDR2 (germline): SQVTM, ANQGSEA. V lost 1 base, J lost 5 bases, and 4 bases stayed unmatched. This CDR3 spans 14 amino acids. The CDR3 region is CSVEVRTGGDEQYF. In nucleotides, the CDR3 is TGCAGCGTTGAAGTGCGGACAGGGGGCGACGAGCAGTACTTC.

Worth noting for this clone: This same CDR3 is encoded by further DNA sequences in the sample. This chain joins TRBV5-1 and TRBJ1-5, with D perhaps TRBD1 (5 bases). Germline CDR1 SGHRS, CDR2 YFSETQ. With 4 bases removed from V and 1 base from J, the gap between germline ends came to 9 bases. This CDR3 spans 14 amino acids. The CDR3 sequence: CASSLGQSNQPQHF. In DNA form, the CDR3 reads TGCGCCAGCAGCCTAGGACAAAGCAATCAGCCCCAGCATTTT. The full variable domain, rest sourced from reference TRBV5-1 and TRBJ1-5, is KAGVTQTPRYLIKTRGQQVTLSCSPISGHRSVSWYQQTPGQGLQFLFEYFSETQRNKGNFPGRFSGRQFSNSRSEMNVSTLELGDSALYLCASSLGQSNQPQHFGDGTRLSIL.

The chain carries TRBV28 and TRBJ1-2; D gene ambiguous. The CDR3 consists of 15 residues. Germline V CDR1 and CDR2: MDHEN, SYDVKM. The germline V and J ends were trimmed by 6 bases and 1 base, with 15 bases remaining between them. Here the CDR3 reads CASSLDSTRNYGYTF. CDR3 DNA sequence: TGTGCCAGCAGCCTTGACTCCACCCGTAACTATGGCTACACCTTC.

As regards this clone: Other DNA sequences of this sample code for an identical CDR3. The V call is TRBV9, the J call TRBJ2-7; D is possibly TRBD2 (6 bases). CDR1 and CDR2 from the germline V gene are SGDLS and YYNGEE. Trimming shortened V by 0 bases and J by 2 bases, and 9 bases separated the two germline ends. The CDR3 totals 14 residues. As DNA, the CDR3 is TGTGCCAGCAGCGTAGGGGGCGGGACCTACGAGCAGTACTTC. Its translation: CASSVGGGTYEQYF.

This chain connects TRBV6-2 or TRBV6-3 to TRBJ1-6, with D perhaps TRBD1 (5 bases). Trimming removed 6 bases from V and 8 bases from J, with 20 bases in between. Germline CDR1 is MNHEY and CDR2 is SVGEGT. The CDR3 runs to 16 residues. For the CDR3, the DNA is TGTGCCAGCAGCCGAGCAGGGACTTGGTGGGATTCACCCCTCCACTTT. Its protein product is CASSRAGTWWDSPLHF.

The rearrangement joins TRBV19 to TRBJ2-1; 9 bases agree with TRBD2. Germline V gives CDR1 LNHDA, CDR2 SQIVND (reference sequence). Trimming removed 2 bases from V and 5 bases from J; junction bases left unmatched: 10. The CDR3 extends over 17 amino acids. CDR3 nucleotides: TGTGCCAGTAGTATACTCCAGCGGGGGGTTATTAACAATGAGCAGTTCTTC. Translating it yields CASSILQRGVINNEQFF.

The J gene is TRBJ2-7, the V gene TRBV27, with TRBD1 matching 10 bases. V lost 1 base, J lost 6 bases, and 0 bases stayed unmatched. The CDR3 has 13 residues. Germline loops: CDR1 MNHEY, CDR2 SMNVEV (reference sequence). CDR3 DNA: TGTGCCAGCAGTTTATGGACAGGGGGCGAGCAGTACTTC. Translating it yields CASSLWTGGEQYF.

This chain links TRBV27 with TRBJ1-6, with D unclear. This CDR3 has 16 residues. CDR1 MNHEY and CDR2 SMNVEV come from the germline V gene (reference sequence). The V end lost 4 bases, the J end lost 0 bases, and 10 bases lay between the germline ends. The CDR3, as DNA: TGTGCCAGCAGTTGGGCGGGCAGCTCCTATAATTCACCCCTCCACTTT. It specifies CASSWAGSSYNSPLHF.

J is TRBJ1-4 and V is TRBV2; D possibly corresponds to TRBD1 (6 bases). CDR3 length: 13 amino acids. Germline assignment: CDR1 SNHLY and CDR2 FYNNEI. V lost 8 bases to trimming and J lost 5 bases, with 12 bases between them. The CDR3 DNA reads TGTGCCAGCGACAGGCTTCAAAATGAAAAACTGTTTTTT. Protein: CASDRLQNEKLFF.

Turning to this clone: This same CDR3 is encoded by further DNA sequences in the sample. The chain combines TRBV6-2 or TRBV6-3 with TRBJ1-5, with D maybe TRBD1 (5 bases). Germline V CDR1 and CDR2: MNHEY, SVGEGT. This CDR3 comprises 14 residues. Trimming removed 3 bases from V and 2 bases from J, with 8 bases in between. The CDR3 protein is CASSYGGGNQPQHF. For the CDR3, the DNA is TGTGCCAGCAGTTATGGGGGGGGCAATCAGCCCCAGCATTTT.

This rearrangement joins TRBV5-8 to TRBJ1-2; D is perhaps TRBD1 (6 bases). Trimming took off 5 bases at V and 2 bases at J, with 25 bases between the two ends. The V gene's germline CDR1 is SGHTS and CDR2 YDEGEE. This CDR3 contains 18 residues. Written as DNA, the CDR3 is TGTGCCAGCAGTCATAGCGGGTGGCGGCAGGGGTCGAACTATGGCTACACCTTC. Protein sequence: CASSHSGWRQGSNYGYTF.

The V call is TRBV6-2 or TRBV6-3, the J call TRBJ2-5; 9 bases align to TRBD2. V lost 2 bases and J lost 1; bases outside the gene matches: 2. The CDR3 contains 15 residues. Germline assignment: CDR1 MNHEY and CDR2 SVGEGT. The DNA of the CDR3 is TGTGCCAGCAGTTACGGCGGGGGGGCCCAAGAGACCCAGTACTTC. Residues: CASSYGGGAQETQYF.

The rearrangement joins TRBV3-1 (or the pseudogene TRBV3-2) to TRBJ1-3; a possible D gene is TRBD1 (5 bases). Germline V lookup: CDR1 LGHDT, CDR2 YNNKEL (reference sequence). Trimming took off 2 bases at V and 0 bases at J, with 14 bases between the two ends. The CDR3 loop spans 17 amino acids. CDR3 sequence reads: CASSQRDSYFSGNTIYF. The CDR3 DNA sequence: TGTGCCAGCAGCCAACGTGACAGTTACTTCTCTGGAAACACCATATATTTT.

As for this clone: Other DNA sequences in this sample translate to the same CDR3. The V call is TRBV7-2, the J call TRBJ1-2, with a possible D match to TRBD1 (5 bases). Germline V gene lookup returns CDR1 SGHTA and CDR2 FQGNSA. The CDR3 sequence is 14 residues long. V gave up 1 base and J gave up 2 bases, with 8 bases separating them. Written as DNA, the CDR3 is TGTGCCAGCAGCTTAGGGTCAGGGAACTATGGCTACACCTTC. Its protein is CASSLGSGNYGYTF.